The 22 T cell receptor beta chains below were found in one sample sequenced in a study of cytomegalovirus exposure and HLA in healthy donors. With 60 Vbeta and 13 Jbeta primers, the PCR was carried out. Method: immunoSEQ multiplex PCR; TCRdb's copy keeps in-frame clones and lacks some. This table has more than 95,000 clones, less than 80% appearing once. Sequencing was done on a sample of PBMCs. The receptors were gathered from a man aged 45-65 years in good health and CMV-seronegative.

This chain's CDR3 is CASSIEGGENIQYF. The CDR3 DNA follows: TGTGCCAGTAGTATAGAAGGGGGGGAAAACATTCAGTACTTC. The rearrangement uses TRBV19 and TRBJ2-4, with a possible D match to TRBD2 (7 bases). V was pared by 0 bases and J by 5 bases, with 8 bases between. In germline, CDR1 is LNHDA, CDR2 SQIVND (reference sequence). The CDR3 covers 14 residues.

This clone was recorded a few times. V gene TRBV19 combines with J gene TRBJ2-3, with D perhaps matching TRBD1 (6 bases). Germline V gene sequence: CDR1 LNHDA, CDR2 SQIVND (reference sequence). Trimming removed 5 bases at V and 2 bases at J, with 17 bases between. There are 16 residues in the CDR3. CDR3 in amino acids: CASSPSTGHTTDTQYF. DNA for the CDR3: TGTGCCAGTAGTCCGTCGACAGGCCATACCACAGATACGCAGTATTTT.

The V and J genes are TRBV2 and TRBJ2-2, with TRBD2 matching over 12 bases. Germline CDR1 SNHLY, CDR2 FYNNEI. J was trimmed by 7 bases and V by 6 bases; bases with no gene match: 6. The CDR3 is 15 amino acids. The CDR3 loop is CASSPRTSGDGELFF. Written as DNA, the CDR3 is TGTGCCAGCAGCCCCCGGACTAGCGGGGACGGGGAGCTGTTTTTT.

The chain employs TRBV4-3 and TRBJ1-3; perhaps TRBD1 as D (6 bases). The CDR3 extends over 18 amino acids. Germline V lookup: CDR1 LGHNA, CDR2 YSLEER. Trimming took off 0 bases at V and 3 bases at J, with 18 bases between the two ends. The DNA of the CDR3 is TGCGCCAGCAGCCAAGATTGGTTGCGGGGGCGAGTTGGAAACACCATATATTTT. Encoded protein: CASSQDWLRGRVGNTIYF.

CDR3 sequence (DNA): TGCGCCAGCAGCACAGGACAGGGTTCAGATACGCAGTATTTT. Residues: CASSTGQGSDTQYF. V and J are TRBV5-1 and TRBJ2-3, with 8 bases aligning to TRBD1. The CDR3 runs to 14 residues. Germline V gene sequence: CDR1 SGHRS, CDR2 YFSETQ. Germline trimming cut 4 bases from V and 4 bases from J; bases unmatched to any gene: 5.

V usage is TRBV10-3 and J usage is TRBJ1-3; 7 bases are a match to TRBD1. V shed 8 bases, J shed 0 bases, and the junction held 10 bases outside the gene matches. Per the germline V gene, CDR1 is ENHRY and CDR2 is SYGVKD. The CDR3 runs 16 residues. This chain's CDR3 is CAIAEQGFLSGNTIYF. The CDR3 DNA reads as TGTGCCATCGCCGAACAGGGGTTCCTCTCTGGAAACACCATATATTTT.

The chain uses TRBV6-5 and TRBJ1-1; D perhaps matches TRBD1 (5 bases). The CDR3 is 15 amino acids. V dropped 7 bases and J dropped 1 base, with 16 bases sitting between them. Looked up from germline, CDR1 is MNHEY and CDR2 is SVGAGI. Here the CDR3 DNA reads TGTGCCAGCATCCTCACTGGGGGGGGGAACACTGAAGCTTTCTTT. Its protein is CASILTGGGNTEAFF.

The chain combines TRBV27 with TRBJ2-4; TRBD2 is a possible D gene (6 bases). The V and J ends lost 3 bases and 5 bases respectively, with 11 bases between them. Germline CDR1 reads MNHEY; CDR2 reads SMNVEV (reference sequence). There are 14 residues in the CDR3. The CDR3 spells CASSFGGVENIQYF. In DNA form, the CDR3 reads TGTGCCAGCAGTTTTGGAGGGGTCGAAAACATTCAGTACTTC.

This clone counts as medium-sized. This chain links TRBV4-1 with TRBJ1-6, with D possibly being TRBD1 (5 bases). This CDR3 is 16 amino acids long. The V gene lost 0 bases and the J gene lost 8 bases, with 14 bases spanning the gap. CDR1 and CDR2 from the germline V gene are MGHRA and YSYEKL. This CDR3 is CASSQDSRDSDSPLHF. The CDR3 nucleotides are TGCGCCAGCAGCCAAGATTCTAGGGACTCCGATTCACCCCTCCACTTT.

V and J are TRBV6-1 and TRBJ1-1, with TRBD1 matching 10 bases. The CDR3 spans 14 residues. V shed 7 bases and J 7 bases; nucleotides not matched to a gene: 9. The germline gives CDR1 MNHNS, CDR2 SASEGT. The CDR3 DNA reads TGTGCCAGCACCCCGACAGGGGGCGATTTTGAAGCTTTCTTT. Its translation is CASTPTGGDFEAFF.

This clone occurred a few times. CDR3 amino acids: CASSLERANEKLFF. Written as DNA, the CDR3 is TGCGCCAGCAGCTTGGAGCGGGCTAATGAAAAACTGTTTTTT. This rearrangement joins TRBV5-1 to TRBJ1-4; no clear D gene. Germline values: CDR1 SGHRS, CDR2 YFSETQ. With 0 bases removed from V and 3 bases from J, the gap between germline ends came to 6 bases. CDR3 length: 14 amino acids. Using reference TRBV5-1 and TRBJ1-4 for the parts outside the CDR3, the full variable domain is KAGVTQTPRYLIKTRGQQVTLSCSPISGHRSVSWYQQTPGQGLQFLFEYFSETQRNKGNFPGRFSGRQFSNSRSEMNVSTLELGDSALYLCASSLERANEKLFFGSGTQLSVL.

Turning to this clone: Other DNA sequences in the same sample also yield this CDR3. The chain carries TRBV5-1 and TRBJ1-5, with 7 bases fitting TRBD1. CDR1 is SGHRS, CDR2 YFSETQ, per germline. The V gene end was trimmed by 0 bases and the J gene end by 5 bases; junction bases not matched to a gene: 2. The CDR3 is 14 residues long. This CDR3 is CASSLEGAHQPQHF. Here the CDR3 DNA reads TGCGCCAGCAGCTTGGAGGGGGCGCATCAGCCCCAGCATTTT.

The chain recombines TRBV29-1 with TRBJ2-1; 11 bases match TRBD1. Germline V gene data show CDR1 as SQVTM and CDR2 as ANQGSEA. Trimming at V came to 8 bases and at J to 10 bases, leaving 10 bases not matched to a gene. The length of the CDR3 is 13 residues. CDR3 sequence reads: CSPQGTGGDEQFF. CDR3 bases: TGCAGCCCCCAGGGGACAGGGGGAGACGAGCAGTTCTTC.

The CDR3 loop reads CASSELGGQGYDEQFF. CDR3 DNA: TGTGCCAGCAGTGAACTCGGGGGACAGGGGTACGATGAGCAGTTCTTC. This chain uses TRBV25-1 with TRBJ2-1, with 10 bases fitting TRBD1. The CDR3 contains 16 residues. In germline, CDR1 is MGHDK, CDR2 SYGVNS. V trimming: 2 bases; J trimming: 8 bases; junction bases outside the gene matches: 9.

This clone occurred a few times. The CDR3: CAGGTNTMVKLFF. In DNA form, the CDR3 reads TGTGCCGGTGGGACAAATACAATGGTGAAACTGTTTTTT. The gene calls are TRBV2 and TRBJ1-4; D possibly corresponds to TRBD1 (6 bases). The CDR3 covers 13 residues. Trimming took 11 bases from V and 11 from J, leaving 21 bases between them. Germline V lookup: CDR1 SNHLY, CDR2 FYNNEI.

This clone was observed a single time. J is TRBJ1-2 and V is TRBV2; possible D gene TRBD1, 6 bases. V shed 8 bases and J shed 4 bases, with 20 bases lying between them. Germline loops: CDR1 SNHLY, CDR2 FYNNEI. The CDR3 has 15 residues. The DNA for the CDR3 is TGTGCCAGCGGGGAGGGGGGGCTAGATAGCTATGGCTACACCTTC. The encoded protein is CASGEGGLDSYGYTF.

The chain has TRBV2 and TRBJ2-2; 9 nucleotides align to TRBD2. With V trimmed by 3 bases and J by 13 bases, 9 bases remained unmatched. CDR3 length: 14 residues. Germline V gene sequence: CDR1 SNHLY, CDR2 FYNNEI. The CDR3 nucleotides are TGTGCCAGCAGTGACACTAGCGGGCGGACAGGGCTGTTTTTT. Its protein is CASSDTSGRTGLFF.

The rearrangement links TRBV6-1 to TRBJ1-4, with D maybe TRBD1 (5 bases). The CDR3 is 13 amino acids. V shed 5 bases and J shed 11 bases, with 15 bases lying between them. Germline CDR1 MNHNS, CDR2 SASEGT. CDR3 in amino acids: CASSYGRGEKLFF. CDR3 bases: TGTGCCAGCAGTTATGGTAGGGGCGAGAAACTGTTTTTT.

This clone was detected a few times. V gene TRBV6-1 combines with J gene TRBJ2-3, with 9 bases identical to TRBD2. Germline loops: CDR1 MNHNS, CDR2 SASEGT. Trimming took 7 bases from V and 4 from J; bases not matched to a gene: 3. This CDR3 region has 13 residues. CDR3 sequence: CASIRTSADTQYF. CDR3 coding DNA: TGTGCCAGCATACGGACTAGCGCAGATACGCAGTATTTT.

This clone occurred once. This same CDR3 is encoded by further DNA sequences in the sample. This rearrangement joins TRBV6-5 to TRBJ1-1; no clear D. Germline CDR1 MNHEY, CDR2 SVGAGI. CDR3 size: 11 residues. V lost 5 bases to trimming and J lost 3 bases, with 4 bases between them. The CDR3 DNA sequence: TGTGCCAGCAGTCGGGACACTGAAGCTTTCTTT. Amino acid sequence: CASSRDTEAFF.

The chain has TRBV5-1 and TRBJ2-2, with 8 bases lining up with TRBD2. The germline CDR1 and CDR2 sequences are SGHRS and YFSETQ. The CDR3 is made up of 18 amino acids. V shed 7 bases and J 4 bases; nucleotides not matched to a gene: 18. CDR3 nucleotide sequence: TGCGCCAGCCGTTCCCGTAGCGGGGTAACAACCGTCACCGGGGAGCTGTTTTTT. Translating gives CASRSRSGVTTVTGELFF.

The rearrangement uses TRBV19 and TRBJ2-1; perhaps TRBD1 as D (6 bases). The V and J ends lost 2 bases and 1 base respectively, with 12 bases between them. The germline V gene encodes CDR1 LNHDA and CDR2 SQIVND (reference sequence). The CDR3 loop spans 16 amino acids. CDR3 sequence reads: CASSITGQGSYNEQFF. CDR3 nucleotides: TGTGCCAGTAGTATAACCGGTCAGGGGTCCTACAATGAGCAGTTCTTC.